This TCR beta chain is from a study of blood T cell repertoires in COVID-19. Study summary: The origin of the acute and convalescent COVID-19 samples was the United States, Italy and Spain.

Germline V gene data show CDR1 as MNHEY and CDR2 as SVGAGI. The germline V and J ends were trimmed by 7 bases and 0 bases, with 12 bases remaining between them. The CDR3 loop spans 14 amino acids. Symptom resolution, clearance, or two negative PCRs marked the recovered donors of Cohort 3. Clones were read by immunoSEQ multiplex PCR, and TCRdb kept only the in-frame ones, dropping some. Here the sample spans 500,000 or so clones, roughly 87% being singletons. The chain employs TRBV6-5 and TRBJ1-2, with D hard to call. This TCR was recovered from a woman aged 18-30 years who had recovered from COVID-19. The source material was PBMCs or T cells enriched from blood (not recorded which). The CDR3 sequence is CASTRSPANYGYTF. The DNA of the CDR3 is TGTGCCAGCACGAGGAGCCCAGCTAACTATGGCTACACCTTC.